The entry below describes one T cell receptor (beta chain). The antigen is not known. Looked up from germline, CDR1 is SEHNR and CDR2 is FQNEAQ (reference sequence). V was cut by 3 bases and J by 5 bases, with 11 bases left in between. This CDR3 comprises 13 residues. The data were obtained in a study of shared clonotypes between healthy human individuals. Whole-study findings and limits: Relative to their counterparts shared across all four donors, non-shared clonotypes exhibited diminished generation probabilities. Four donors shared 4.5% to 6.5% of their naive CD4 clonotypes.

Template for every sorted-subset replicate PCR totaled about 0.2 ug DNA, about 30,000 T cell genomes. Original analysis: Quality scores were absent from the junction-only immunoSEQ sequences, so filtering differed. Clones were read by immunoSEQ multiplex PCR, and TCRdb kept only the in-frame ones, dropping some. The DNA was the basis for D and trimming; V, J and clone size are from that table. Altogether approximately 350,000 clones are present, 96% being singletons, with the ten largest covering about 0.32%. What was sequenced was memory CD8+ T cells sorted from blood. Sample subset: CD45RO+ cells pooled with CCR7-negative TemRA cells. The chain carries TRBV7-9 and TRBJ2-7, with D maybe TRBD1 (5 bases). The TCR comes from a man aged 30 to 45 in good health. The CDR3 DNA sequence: TGTGCCAGCAGCTTGCAACAGGCTGACGAGCAGTACTTC. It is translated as CASSLQQADEQYF.